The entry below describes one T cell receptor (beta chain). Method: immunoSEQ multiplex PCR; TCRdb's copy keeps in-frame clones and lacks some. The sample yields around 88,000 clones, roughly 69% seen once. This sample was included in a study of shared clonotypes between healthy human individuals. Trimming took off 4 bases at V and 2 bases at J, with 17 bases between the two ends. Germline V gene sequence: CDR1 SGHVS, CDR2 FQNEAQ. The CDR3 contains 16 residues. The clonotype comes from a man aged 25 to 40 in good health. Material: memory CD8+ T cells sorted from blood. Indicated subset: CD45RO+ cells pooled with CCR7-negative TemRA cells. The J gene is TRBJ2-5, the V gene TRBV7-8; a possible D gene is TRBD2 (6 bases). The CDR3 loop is CASSSTLGGVQETQYF. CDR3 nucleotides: TGTGCCAGCAGCTCCACTCTGGGCGGGGTTCAAGAGACCCAGTACTTC.